The 9 T cell receptor beta chains given below trace back to one sample, sequenced in a study of regulatory T cells in long-lasting Graves disease. Time point given: newly diagnosed GD, antithyroid drugs for less than 3 months. RNA extracted from PBMCs served as the sequencing template. Arm-PCR of CDR3 regions and iRepertoire HTBI primers were used to build TCR beta libraries. TCRdb re-analysed the multiplex PCR reads in MiXCR, keeping a single row per CDR3 protein. The sample lists approximately 250,000 distinct CDR3 sequences, around 20% occurring once. The material was peripheral blood mononuclear cells (PBMCs), obtained at new diagnosis, from a patient treated with antithyroid drugs. Every receptor here comes from a female donor with Graves disease.

Comments on this clonotype: Just one base apart from a much larger clone, this may be a read error. This chain connects TRBV9 to TRBJ1-3; 7 bases line up with TRBD1. Germline trimming cut 4 bases from V and 8 bases from J; bases unmatched to any gene: 15. The CDR3 sequence is 16 residues long. Germline V gene data show CDR1 as SGDLS and CDR2 as YYNGEE. Written as DNA, the CDR3 is TGTGCCAGCAGCCAAGGGGGCGGCCCAGCCGGAGACACCATATATTTT. This translates into CASSQGGGPAGDTIYF.

This clonotype occurred a few times. The chain uses TRBV19 and TRBJ1-2; D may be TRBD1 (5 bases). This CDR3 contains 15 residues. V was cut by 8 bases and J by 0 bases, with 16 bases left in between. Germline V lookup: CDR1 LNHDA, CDR2 SQIVND (reference sequence). The CDR3 DNA is TGTGCCAGTTCTAAACCCCGGGACGCTAACTATGGCTACACCTTC. This encodes CASSKPRDANYGYTF. Combining the CDR3 with reference TRBV19 and TRBJ1-2 gives the whole variable domain DGGITQSPKYLFRKEGQNVTLSCEQNLNHDAMYWYRQDPGQGLRLIYYSQIVNDFQKGDIAEGYSVSREKKESFPLTVTSAQKNPTAFYLCASSKPRDANYGYTFGSGTRLTVV.

This rearrangement joins TRBV24-1 to TRBJ2-2; TRBD1 agrees at 7 bases. V lost 1 base to trimming and J lost 5 bases; unmatched junction nucleotides: 9. CDR1 is KGHDR and CDR2 is SFDVKD in the germline V gene. CDR3 length: 17 amino acids. CDR3 nucleotide sequence: TGTGCCACCAGTGATTTCCTGACAGGGAAGGAAACCGGGGAGCTGTTTTTT. Translation: CATSDFLTGKETGELFF.

At least ten counts were recorded for this clonotype. This chain connects TRBV27 to TRBJ2-4; weak D call: TRBD1 (6 bases). The V end lost 4 bases, the J end lost 8 bases, and 18 bases lay between the germline ends. The CDR3 totals 15 residues. Per the germline V gene, CDR1 is MNHEY and CDR2 is SMNVEV (reference sequence). The CDR3 bases are TGTGCCAGCAGTTCCCGGGCAGGGGTTTTGGACATTCAGTACTTC. Translation: CASSSRAGVLDIQYF.

A remark on this clonotype: Since a much larger clone is just one base distant, this may be a read error. V usage is TRBV6-5 and J usage is TRBJ1-5, with no clear D. V was shortened by 0 bases and J by 0 bases, with 18 bases between the two germline ends. The CDR3 has 19 amino acids. CDR1 and CDR2 (germline): MNHEY, SVGAGI. The CDR3 DNA sequence: TGTGCCAGCAGTTACTCGGGTCTCGAAGGAGTCTATAGCAATCAGCCCCAGCATTTT. It encodes CASSYSGLEGVYSNQPQHF.

As to this clonotype: A far larger clone is just one base off, so this is likely a read error. This chain links TRBV11-1 with TRBJ2-5, with 8 nucleotides matching TRBD1. CDR1 and CDR2 from the germline V gene are SGHAT and FQDESV (reference sequence). This CDR3 is built from 13 residues. The CDR3 protein is CASSWGQANEQLF. DNA for the CDR3: TGTGCCAGCAGCTGGGGACAGGCCAATGAGCAGCTCTTC.

This clonotype has a count of ten or more. The chain joins TRBV2 to TRBJ2-5, with a tentative D call TRBD2 (6 bases). The CDR3 has 13 residues. The germline gives CDR1 SNHLY, CDR2 FYNNEI. V was cut by 3 bases and J by 2 bases, with 7 bases left in between. The CDR3 DNA follows: TGTGCCAGCAGTGAGGGGGGACAAGAGACCCAGTACTTC. This sequence encodes CASSEGGQETQYF.

The table lists this clonotype with many counts. The V and J genes are TRBV20-1 and TRBJ2-1; TRBD2 aligns across 8 bases. The CDR3 covers 16 residues. Germline CDR1 is DFQATT and CDR2 is SNEGSKA (reference sequence). Trimming cost V 4 bases and J 0 bases; bases outside gene matches: 8. CDR3 protein: CSATLGAGGSYNEQFF. DNA of the CDR3: TGCAGTGCTACATTAGGTGCGGGAGGCTCCTACAATGAGCAGTTCTTC.

This clonotype was found many times. V usage is TRBV11-2 and J usage is TRBJ2-3, with 13 bases identical to TRBD2. The CDR3 loop spans 17 amino acids. CDR1 is SGHAT and CDR2 is FQNNGV in the germline V gene. V lost 2 bases to trimming and J lost 3 bases; unmatched junction nucleotides: 5. The CDR3 reads CASSLRWTSGSTDTQYF. The CDR3 DNA sequence: TGTGCCAGCAGCTTACGTTGGACTAGCGGGAGTACAGATACGCAGTATTTT.